These T cell receptor beta chains were read from a single sample in a study of radiotherapy plus CTLA-4 blockade in lung cancer. Clones were sequenced by immunoSEQ multiplex PCR, and TCRdb holds only the in-frame ones, with some missing. The repertoire holds approximately 100,000 clones, with around four fifths as singletons. The material was peripheral blood, obtained from a patient treated with radiotherapy plus ipilimumab. Receptors originate from a human donor with non-small cell lung cancer who had a partial response to radiotherapy plus ipilimumab. CDR3s include the opening cysteine and the closing phenylalanine or tryptophan. Fields, in order: clone size, J gene, V gene, D gene, CDR3 DNA, CDR3 protein. D genes are given only for firm matches. The size of a clone is reported for some rows only, either as once, few or many, or as a class for expanded clones.

clone size: .; J gene: TRBJ2-2; V gene: TRBV5-1; D gene: TRBD2; CDR3 DNA: TGCGCCAGCAGCTTGGTAACGGGAGGGGGCACCGGGGAGCTGTTTTTT; CDR3 protein: CASSLVTGGGTGELFF
clone size: .; J gene: TRBJ2-7; V gene: TRBV2; D gene: TRBD2; CDR3 DNA: TGTGCCAGCAGTGTGGCGGCTAGCGGAACATCCTACGAGCAGTACTTC; CDR3 protein: CASSVAASGTSYEQYF
clone size: .; J gene: TRBJ1-2; V gene: TRBV28; D gene: TRBD1; CDR3 DNA: TGTGCCAGCAGTCCCTCAAAACCTCGGACAGGAAACTATGGCTACACCTTC; CDR3 protein: CASSPSKPRTGNYGYTF
clone size: .; J gene: TRBJ2-7; V gene: TRBV5-1; D gene: TRBD1; CDR3 DNA: TGCGCCAGCAGCTTACCGGGACAGCCCTACGAGCAGTACTTC; CDR3 protein: CASSLPGQPYEQYF
clone size: .; J gene: TRBJ2-7; V gene: TRBV6-5; D gene: TRBD2; CDR3 DNA: TGTGCCAGCAGTTACTTGGCTAGCGGGAACTACGAGCAGTACTTC; CDR3 protein: CASSYLASGNYEQYF
clone size: .; J gene: TRBJ2-1; V gene: TRBV27; D gene: TRBD2; CDR3 DNA: TGTGCCAGCGGGCTAGCGGGAAAAAGGGAGCAGTTCTTC; CDR3 protein: CASGLAGKREQFF
clone size: .; J gene: TRBJ2-5; V gene: TRBV15; D gene: .; CDR3 DNA: TGTGCCACCTCCAGGGTAGGGCGTACAGAGACCCAGTACTTC; CDR3 protein: CATSRVGRTETQYF
clone size: .; J gene: TRBJ1-4; V gene: TRBV5-1; D gene: TRBD1; CDR3 DNA: TGCGCCAGCAGCTTGGATCCGGGGACAGTGAATGAAAAACTGTTTTTT; CDR3 protein: CASSLDPGTVNEKLFF
clone size: .; J gene: TRBJ1-4; V gene: TRBV5-1; D gene: .; CDR3 DNA: TGCGCCAGCAGCTTGGCAGATCGTAATGAAAAACTGTTTTTT; CDR3 protein: CASSLADRNEKLFF
clone size: few; J gene: TRBJ2-3; V gene: TRBV7-9; D gene: TRBD2; CDR3 DNA: TGTGCCAGCAGCTCCCGGGCTAGCGGGAACACAGATACGCAGTATTTT; CDR3 protein: CASSSRASGNTDTQYF
clone size: .; J gene: TRBJ2-6; V gene: TRBV7-8; D gene: .; CDR3 DNA: TGTGCCAGCAGCTTAGTTTTGGCGGCAGGGAACGGGGCCAACGTCCTGACTTTC; CDR3 protein: CASSLVLAAGNGANVLTF
clone size: .; J gene: TRBJ1-1; V gene: TRBV28; D gene: .; CDR3 DNA: TGTGCCAGCAGTTTATCCTCTTCAGGGCAAACTGAAGCTTTCTTT; CDR3 protein: CASSLSSSGQTEAFF
clone size: once; J gene: TRBJ2-7; V gene: TRBV30; D gene: .; CDR3 DNA: TGTGCCTGGGCCCCAGAGCGCGGAGATTACGAGCAGTACTTC; CDR3 protein: CAWAPERGDYEQYF
clone size: once; J gene: TRBJ1-1; V gene: TRBV7-9; D gene: TRBD1; CDR3 DNA: TGTGCCAGCAGCTTAGCAAAGGGGGCAGCTTTCTTT; CDR3 protein: CASSLAKGAAFF
clone size: .; J gene: TRBJ1-1; V gene: TRBV5-1; D gene: .; CDR3 DNA: TGCGCCAGCAGCTTGGCCCTTAGTAGTTCATCTGAAGCTTTCTTT; CDR3 protein: CASSLALSSSSEAFF
clone size: .; J gene: TRBJ2-2; V gene: TRBV4-2; D gene: .; CDR3 DNA: TGTGCCAGCAGCCAAGCCACCGGCCTAGGCACCGGGGAGCTGTTTTTT; CDR3 protein: CASSQATGLGTGELFF
clone size: .; J gene: TRBJ2-1; V gene: TRBV5-1; D gene: .; CDR3 DNA: TGCGCCAGCAGGGGGCTAACATCCTACAATGAGCAGTTCTTC; CDR3 protein: CASRGLTSYNEQFF
clone size: .; J gene: TRBJ1-1; V gene: TRBV28; D gene: .; CDR3 DNA: TGTGCCAGCAGTCCGGGAAGTCCCAGGGGAAAGAACACTGAAGCTTTCTTT; CDR3 protein: CASSPGSPRGKNTEAFF
clone size: .; J gene: TRBJ1-2; V gene: TRBV14; D gene: .; CDR3 DNA: TGTGCCAGCAGTCTCGCGCGGGACGGCCCCTATGGCTACACCTTC; CDR3 protein: CASSLARDGPYGYTF
clone size: once; J gene: TRBJ2-1; V gene: TRBV5-4; D gene: TRBD2; CDR3 DNA: TGTGCCAGCAGCCCACCCAGCGGGAGAGACAATGAGCAGTTCTTC; CDR3 protein: CASSPPSGRDNEQFF
clone size: .; J gene: TRBJ2-1; V gene: TRBV9; D gene: TRBD2; CDR3 DNA: TGTGCCAGCAGAGAGGGGACTAGCGACAATGAGCAGTTCTTC; CDR3 protein: CASREGTSDNEQFF